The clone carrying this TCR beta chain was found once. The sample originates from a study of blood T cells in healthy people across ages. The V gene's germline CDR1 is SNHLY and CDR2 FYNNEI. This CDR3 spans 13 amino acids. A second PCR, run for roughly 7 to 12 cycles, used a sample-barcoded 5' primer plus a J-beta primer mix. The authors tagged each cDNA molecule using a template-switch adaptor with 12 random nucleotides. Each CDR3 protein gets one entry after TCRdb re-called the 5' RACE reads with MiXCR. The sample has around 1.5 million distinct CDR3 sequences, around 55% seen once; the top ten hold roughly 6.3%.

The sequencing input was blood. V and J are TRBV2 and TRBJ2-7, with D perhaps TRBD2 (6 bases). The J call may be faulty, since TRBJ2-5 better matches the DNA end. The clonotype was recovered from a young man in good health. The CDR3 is CASSTSSQETQYF. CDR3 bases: TGTGCCAGCAGTACTAGCAGCCAGGAGACCCAGTACTTC.